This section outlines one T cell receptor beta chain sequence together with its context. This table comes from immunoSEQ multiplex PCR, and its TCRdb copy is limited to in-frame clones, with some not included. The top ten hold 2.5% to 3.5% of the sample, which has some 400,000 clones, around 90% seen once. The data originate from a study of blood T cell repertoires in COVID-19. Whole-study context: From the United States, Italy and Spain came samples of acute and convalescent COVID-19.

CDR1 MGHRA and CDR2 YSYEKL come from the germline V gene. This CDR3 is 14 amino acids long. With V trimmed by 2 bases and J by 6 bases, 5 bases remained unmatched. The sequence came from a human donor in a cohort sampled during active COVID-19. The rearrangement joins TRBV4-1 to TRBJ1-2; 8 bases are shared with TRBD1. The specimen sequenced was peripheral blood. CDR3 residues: CASSQNDRGDGYTF. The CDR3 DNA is TGCGCCAGCAGCCAAAACGACAGGGGAGATGGCTACACCTTC.